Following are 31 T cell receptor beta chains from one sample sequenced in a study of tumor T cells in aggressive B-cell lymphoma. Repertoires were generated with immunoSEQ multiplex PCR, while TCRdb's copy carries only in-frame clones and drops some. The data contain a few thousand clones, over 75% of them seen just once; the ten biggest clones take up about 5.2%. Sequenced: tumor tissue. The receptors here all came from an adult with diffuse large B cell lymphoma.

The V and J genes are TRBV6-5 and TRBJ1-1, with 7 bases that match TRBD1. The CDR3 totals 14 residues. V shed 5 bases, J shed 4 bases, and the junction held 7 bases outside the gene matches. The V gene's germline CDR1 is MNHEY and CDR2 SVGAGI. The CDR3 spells CASSNRQGRTEAFF. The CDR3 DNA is TGTGCCAGCAGTAACAGACAGGGACGCACTGAAGCTTTCTTT.

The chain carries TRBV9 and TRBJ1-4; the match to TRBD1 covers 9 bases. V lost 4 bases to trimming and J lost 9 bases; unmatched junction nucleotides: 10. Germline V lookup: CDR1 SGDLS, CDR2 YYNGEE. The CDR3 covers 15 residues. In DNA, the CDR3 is TGTGCCAGCAGCACTAGACAGGGGGGGCTTAAAAAACTGTTTTTT. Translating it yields CASSTRQGGLKKLFF.

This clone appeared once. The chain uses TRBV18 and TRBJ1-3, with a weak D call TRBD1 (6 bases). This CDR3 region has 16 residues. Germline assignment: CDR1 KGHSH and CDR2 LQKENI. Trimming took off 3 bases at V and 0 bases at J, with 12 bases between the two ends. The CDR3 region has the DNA TGTGCCAGCTCACCCGTAACAGGGAGCTCTGGAAACACCATATATTTT. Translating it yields CASSPVTGSSGNTIYF.

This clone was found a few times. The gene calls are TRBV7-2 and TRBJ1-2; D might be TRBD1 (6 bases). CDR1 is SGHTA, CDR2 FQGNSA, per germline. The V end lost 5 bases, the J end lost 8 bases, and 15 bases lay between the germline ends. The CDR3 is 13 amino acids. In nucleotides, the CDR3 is TGTGCCAGCAGCGTGGGTGCAGGGGTAGGCTACACCTTC. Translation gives CASSVGAGVGYTF.

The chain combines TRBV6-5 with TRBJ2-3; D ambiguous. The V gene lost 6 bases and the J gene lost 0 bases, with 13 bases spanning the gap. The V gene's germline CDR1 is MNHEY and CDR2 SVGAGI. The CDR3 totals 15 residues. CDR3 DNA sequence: TGTGCCAGCAGCCCCCTGGCGGCTAGCACAGATACGCAGTATTTT. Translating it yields CASSPLAASTDTQYF.

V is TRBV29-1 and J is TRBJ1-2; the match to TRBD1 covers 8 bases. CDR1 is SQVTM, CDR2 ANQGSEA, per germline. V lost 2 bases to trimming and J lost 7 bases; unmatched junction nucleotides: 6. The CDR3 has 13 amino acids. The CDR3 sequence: CSVEPDRASGYTF. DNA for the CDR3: TGCAGCGTTGAACCGGACAGGGCGTCTGGCTACACCTTC.

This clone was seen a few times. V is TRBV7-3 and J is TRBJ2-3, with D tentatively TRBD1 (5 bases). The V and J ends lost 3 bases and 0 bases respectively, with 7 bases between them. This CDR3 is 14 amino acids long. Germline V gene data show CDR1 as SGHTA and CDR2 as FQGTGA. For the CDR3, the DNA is TGTGCCAGCAGCTTTGGGGCCAGCACAGATACGCAGTATTTT. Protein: CASSFGASTDTQYF.

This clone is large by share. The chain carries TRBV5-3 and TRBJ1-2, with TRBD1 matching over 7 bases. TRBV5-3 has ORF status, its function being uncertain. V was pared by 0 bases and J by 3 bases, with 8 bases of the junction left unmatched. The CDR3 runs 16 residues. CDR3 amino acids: CARSLAQGVLYYGYTF. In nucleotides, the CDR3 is TGTGCCAGAAGCTTGGCCCAGGGGGTGTTATACTATGGCTACACCTTC.

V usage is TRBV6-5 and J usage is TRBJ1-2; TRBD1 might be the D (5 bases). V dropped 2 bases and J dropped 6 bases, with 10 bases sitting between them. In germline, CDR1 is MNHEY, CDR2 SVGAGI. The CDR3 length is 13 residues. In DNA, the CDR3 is TGTGCCAGCAGTTACGAAAGGGGAAATGGCTACACCTTC. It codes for CASSYERGNGYTF.

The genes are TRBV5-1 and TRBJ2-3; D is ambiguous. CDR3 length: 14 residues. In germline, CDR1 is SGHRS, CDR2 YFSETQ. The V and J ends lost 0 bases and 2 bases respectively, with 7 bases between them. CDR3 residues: CASSLDRPTDTQYF. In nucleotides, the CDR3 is TGCGCCAGCAGCTTGGACAGACCCACAGATACGCAGTATTTT.

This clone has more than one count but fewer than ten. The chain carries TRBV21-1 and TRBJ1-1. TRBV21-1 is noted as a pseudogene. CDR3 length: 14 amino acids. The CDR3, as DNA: TGTGCCAGCAGCAGTTGCGGTTGCGGCACTGAAGCTTTCTTT. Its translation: CASSSCGCGTEAFF.

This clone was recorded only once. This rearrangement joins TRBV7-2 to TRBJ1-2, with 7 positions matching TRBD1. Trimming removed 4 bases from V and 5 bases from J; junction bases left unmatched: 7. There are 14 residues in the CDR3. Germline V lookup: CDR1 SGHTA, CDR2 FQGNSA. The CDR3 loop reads CASSSTGSGYGYTF. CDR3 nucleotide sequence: TGTGCCAGCAGCTCGACAGGGAGTGGGTATGGCTACACCTTC.

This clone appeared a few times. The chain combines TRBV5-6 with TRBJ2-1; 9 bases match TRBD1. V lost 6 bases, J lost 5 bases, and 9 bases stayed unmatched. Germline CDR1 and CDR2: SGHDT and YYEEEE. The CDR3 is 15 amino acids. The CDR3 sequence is CASTPGGQGHNEQFF. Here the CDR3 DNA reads TGTGCCAGCACCCCGGGAGGACAGGGGCACAATGAGCAGTTCTTC.

The CDR3 spells CASSLERGAPVEQYF. The CDR3 DNA reads as TGTGCCAGCAGCTTGGAACGGGGGGCCCCCGTCGAGCAGTACTTC. The rearrangement joins TRBV11-1 to TRBJ2-7; the D gene is possibly TRBD2 (7 bases). V gave up 3 bases and J gave up 6 bases, with 18 bases separating them. CDR3 length: 15 residues. Germline V gene sequence: CDR1 SGHAT, CDR2 FQDESV (reference sequence).

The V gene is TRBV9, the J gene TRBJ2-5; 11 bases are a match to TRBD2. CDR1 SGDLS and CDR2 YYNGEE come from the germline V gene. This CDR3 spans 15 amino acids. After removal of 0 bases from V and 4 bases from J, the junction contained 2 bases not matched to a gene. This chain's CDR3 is CASSVALAGGETQYF. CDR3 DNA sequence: TGTGCCAGCAGCGTAGCCCTAGCGGGGGGAGAGACCCAGTACTTC.

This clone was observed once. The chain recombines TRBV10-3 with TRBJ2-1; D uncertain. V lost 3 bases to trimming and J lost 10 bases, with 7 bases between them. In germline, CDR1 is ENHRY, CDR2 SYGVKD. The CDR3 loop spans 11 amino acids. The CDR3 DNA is TGTGCCATCAGTGATAGCTACGAGCAGTTCTTC. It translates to CAISDSYEQFF.

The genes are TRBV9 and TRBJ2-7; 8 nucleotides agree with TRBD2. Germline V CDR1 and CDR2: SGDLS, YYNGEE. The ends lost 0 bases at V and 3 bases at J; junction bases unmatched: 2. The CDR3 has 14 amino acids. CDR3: CASSVDRGGYEQYF. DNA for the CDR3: TGTGCCAGCAGCGTAGATCGGGGGGGCTACGAGCAGTACTTC.

The CDR3 DNA reads as TGTGCCAGCAGCCCCGCCCGGACAGTCTACGAGCAGTACTTC. It codes for CASSPARTVYEQYF. The chain has TRBV2 and TRBJ2-7; D is possibly TRBD1 (6 bases). The CDR3 extends over 14 amino acids. CDR1 is SNHLY and CDR2 is FYNNEI in the germline V gene. Trimming took off 6 bases at V and 3 bases at J, with 15 bases between the two ends. Variable domain in full (rest from reference TRBV2 and TRBJ2-7): EPEVTQTPSHQVTQMGQEVILRCVPISNHLYFYWYRQILGQKVEFLVSFYNNEISEKSEIFDDQFSVERPDGSNFTLKIRSTKLEDSAMYFCASSPARTVYEQYFGPGTRLTVT.

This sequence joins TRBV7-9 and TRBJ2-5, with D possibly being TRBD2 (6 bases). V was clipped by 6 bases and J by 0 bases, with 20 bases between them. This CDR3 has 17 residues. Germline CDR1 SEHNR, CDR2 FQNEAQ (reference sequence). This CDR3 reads CASSLIGAGPYQETQYF. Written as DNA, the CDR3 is TGTGCCAGCAGTTTGATAGGGGCGGGGCCGTACCAAGAGACCCAGTACTTC.

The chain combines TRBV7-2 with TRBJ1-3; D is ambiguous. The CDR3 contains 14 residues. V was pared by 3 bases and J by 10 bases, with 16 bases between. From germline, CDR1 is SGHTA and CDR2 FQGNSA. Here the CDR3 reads CASSLKLPGGTIYF. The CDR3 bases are TGTGCCAGCAGCTTGAAGTTACCAGGAGGAACCATATATTTT.

CDR3: CATCSGDENIQYF. Here the CDR3 DNA reads TGTGCCACCTGTAGCGGGGATGAAAACATTCAGTACTTC. The V call is TRBV10-3, the J call TRBJ2-4, with 8 bases aligning to TRBD2. Germline V gene sequence: CDR1 ENHRY, CDR2 SYGVKD. V was clipped by 10 bases and J by 5 bases; unmatched bases: 7. This CDR3 has 13 residues.

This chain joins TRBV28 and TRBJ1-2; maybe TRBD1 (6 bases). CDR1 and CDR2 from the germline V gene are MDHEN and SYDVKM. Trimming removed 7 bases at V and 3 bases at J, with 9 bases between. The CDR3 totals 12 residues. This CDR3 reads CASTQGHYGYTF. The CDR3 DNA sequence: TGTGCCAGCACTCAGGGGCACTATGGCTACACCTTC.

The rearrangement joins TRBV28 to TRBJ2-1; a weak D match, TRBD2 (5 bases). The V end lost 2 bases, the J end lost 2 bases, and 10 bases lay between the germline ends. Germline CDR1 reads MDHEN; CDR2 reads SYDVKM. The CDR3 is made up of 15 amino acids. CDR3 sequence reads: CASSLTRSTYNEQFF. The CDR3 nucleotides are TGTGCCAGCAGTTTAACTAGGTCTACCTACAATGAGCAGTTCTTC.

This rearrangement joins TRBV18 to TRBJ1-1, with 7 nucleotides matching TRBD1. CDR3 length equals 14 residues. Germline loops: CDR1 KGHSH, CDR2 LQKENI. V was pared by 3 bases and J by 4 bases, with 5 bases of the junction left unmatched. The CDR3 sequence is CASSPWDSSTEAFF. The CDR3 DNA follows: TGTGCCAGCTCACCGTGGGACAGTAGCACTGAAGCTTTCTTT.

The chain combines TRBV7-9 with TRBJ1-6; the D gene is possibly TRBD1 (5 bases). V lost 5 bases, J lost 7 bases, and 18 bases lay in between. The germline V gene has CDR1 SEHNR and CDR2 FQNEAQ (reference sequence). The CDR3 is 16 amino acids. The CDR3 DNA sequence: TGTGCCAGCAGCCCCACGTTAGGGGTGCCCAATTCACCCCTCCACTTT. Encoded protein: CASSPTLGVPNSPLHF. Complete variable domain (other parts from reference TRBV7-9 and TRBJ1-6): DTGVSQNPRHKITKRGQNVTFRCDPISEHNRLYWYRQTLGQGPEFLTYFQNEAQLEKSRLLSDRFSAERPKGSFSTLEIQRTEQGDSAMYLCASSPTLGVPNSPLHFGNGTRLTVT.

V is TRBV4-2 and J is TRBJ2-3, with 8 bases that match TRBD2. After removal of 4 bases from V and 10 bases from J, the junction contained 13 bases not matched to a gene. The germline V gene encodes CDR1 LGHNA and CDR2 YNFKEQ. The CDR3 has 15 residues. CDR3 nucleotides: TGTGCCAGCAGCCTTTCCGGGACTAGAAGAGAATCGCAGTATTTT. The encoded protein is CASSLSGTRRESQYF.

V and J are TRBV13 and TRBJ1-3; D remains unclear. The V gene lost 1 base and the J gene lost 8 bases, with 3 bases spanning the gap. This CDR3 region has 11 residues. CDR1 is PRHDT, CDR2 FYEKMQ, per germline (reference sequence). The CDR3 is CASSLVDTIYF. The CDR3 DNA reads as TGTGCCAGCAGCTTAGTAGACACCATATATTTT.

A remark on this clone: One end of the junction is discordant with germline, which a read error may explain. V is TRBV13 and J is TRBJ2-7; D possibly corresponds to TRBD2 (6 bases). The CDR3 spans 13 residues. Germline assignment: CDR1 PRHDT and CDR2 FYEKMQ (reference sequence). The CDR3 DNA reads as TGTGCCAGCAGCTTAGGCCCCACAGCGGGCCACAACTTC. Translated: CASSLGPTAGHNF.

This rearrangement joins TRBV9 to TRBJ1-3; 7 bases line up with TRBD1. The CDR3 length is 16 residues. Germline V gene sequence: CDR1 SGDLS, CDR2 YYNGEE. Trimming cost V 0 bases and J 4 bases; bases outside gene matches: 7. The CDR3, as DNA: TGTGCCAGCAGCGTAGACCCCAGGGGGTCGGGAAACACCATATATTTT. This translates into CASSVDPRGSGNTIYF.

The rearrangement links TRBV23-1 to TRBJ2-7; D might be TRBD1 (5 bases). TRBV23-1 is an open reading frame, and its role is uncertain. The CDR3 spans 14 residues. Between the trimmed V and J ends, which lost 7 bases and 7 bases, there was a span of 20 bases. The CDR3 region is CASTSRRRVGEQYF. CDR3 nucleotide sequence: TGCGCCAGCACCAGTCGGCGCAGGGTGGGTGAGCAGTACTTC.

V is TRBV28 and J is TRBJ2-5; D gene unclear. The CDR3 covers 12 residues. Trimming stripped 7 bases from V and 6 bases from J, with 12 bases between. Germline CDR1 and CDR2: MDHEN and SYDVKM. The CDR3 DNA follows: TGTGCCAGCAATGTGGGCGTAAAGACCCAGTACTTC. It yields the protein CASNVGVKTQYF.